Reported below is one TCR beta chain. What it recognizes is unknown. The record originates from a study of blood T cells in healthy people across ages. Broader study findings: Per million T cells, the diversity of TCR beta decreased roughly linearly as age advanced.

Sample-barcoded 5' priming and a J-beta primer mix drove a second PCR of about 6 to 12 cycles. TCRdb redid the calling of the 5' RACE reads with MiXCR, one entry per CDR3 protein. The sample has 1.5 million to 2 million distinct CDR3 sequences; over 25% are singletons. The sequence was collected from a woman in her twenties or thirties in good health. The sample comprised blood.

The CDR3 DNA is TGTGCCACCAGTGATTACATACTAGTTTACGAGCAGTACTTC. Translating gives CATSDYILVYEQYF. The chain couples TRBV24-1 to TRBJ2-7, with TRBD2 as a possible D gene (5 bases). CDR1 KGHDR and CDR2 SFDVKD come from the germline V gene. V was trimmed by 2 bases and J by 4 bases, leaving 11 bases between them. The CDR3 extends over 14 amino acids.